This TCR beta chain is drawn from a study of T cells in Graves' hyperthyroidism and ophthalmopathy. In the study overall: Upon initial diagnosis and before any treatment, peripheral blood was collected.

This clonotype showed up just once. Its antigen remains unidentified. The length of the CDR3 is 15 residues. Germline CDR1 and CDR2: MNHEY and SVGEGT. V gave up 6 bases and J gave up 0 bases, with 14 bases separating them. Study-wide results and limits: Ophthalmopathy was separated from stable hyperthyroidism by a 13 V-J model.

From around 11 ml of fresh peripheral blood, PBMCs were isolated. TCR beta CDR3 region amplification was performed from RNA transcripts. TCR CDR3 underwent first-round RT-PCR with the HTBI primer set. One entry per CDR3 protein results from TCRdb running MiXCR on the multiplex PCR reads. The table has under 650,000 distinct CDR3 sequences, roughly 16% seen once. Material: blood. This rearrangement joins TRBV6-2 or TRBV6-3 to TRBJ1-1; maybe TRBD1 (6 bases). This clonotype was sampled from a woman in her 30s with Graves' hyperthyroidism. CDR3 DNA: TGTGCCAGCAGCTATAACAGGGCATTGAACACTGAAGCTTTCTTT. It encodes CASSYNRALNTEAFF.